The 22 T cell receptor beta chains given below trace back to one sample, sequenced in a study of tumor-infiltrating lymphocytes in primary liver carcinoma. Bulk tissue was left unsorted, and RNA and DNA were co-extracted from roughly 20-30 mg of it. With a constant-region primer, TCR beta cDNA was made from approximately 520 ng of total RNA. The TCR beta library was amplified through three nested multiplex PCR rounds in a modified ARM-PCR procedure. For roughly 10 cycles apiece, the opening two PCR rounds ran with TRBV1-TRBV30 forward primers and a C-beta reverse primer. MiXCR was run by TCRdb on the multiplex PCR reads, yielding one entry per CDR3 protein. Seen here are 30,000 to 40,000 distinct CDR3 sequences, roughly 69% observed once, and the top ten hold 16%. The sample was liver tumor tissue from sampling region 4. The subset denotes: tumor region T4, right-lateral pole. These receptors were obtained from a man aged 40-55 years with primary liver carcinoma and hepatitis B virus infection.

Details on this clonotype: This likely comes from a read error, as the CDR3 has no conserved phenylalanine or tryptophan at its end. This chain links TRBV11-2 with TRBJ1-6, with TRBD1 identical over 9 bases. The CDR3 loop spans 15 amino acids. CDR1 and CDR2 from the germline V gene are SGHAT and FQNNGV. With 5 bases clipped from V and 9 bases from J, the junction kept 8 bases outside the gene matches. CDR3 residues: CASSQGQGVISPLHY. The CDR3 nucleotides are TGTGCCAGCAGCCAGGGACAGGGAGTGATTTCACCCCTCCACTAT.

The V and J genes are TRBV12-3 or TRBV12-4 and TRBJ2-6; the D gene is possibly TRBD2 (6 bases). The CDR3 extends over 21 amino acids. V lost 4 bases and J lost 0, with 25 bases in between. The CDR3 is CASSWTRLVPGRASGANVLTF. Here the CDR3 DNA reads TGTGCCAGCAGTTGGACCCGACTAGTCCCCGGCCGGGCCTCTGGGGCCAACGTCCTGACTTTC.

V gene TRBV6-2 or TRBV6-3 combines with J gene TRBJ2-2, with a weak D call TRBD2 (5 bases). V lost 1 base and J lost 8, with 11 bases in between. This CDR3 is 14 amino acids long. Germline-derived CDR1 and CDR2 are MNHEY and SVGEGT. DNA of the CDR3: TGTGCCAGCAGTTACTTTAGCGACATAGGGGAGCTGTTTTTT. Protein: CASSYFSDIGELFF.

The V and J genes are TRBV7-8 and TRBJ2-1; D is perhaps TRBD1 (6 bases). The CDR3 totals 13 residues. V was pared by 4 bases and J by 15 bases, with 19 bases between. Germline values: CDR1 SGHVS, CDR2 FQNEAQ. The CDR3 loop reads CASSSGQYNELFF. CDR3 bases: TGTGCCAGCAGCTCTGGACAGTACAATGAGTTGTTCTTC.

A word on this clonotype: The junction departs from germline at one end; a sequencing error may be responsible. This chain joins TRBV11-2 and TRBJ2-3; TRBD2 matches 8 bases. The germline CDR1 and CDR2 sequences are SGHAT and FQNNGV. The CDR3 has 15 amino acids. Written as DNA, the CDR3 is TGTGCCAGTAGCTTAGGGCGACTAGCGAGCGATACGCAGTATTTT. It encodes CASSLGRLASDTQYF.

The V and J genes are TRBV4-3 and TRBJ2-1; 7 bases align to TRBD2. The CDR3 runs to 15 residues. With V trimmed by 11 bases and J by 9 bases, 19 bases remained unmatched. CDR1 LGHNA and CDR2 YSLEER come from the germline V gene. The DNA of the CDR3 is TGCGCCTGCAACCCGGGAGGCGCGGTAGGGTCTGAGCAGTTCTTC. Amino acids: CACNPGGAVGSEQFF.

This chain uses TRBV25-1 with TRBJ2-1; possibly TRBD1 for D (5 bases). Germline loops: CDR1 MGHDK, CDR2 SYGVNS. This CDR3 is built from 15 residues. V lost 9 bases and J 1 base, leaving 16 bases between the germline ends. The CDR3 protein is CASRDSRGSYNEQFF. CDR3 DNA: TGTGCCAGTAGGGATTCAAGGGGTTCCTACAATGAGCAGTTCTTC.

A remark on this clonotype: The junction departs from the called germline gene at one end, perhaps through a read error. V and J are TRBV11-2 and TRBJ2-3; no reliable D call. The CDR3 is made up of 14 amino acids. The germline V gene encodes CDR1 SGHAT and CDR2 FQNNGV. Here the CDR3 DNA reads TGTGCCAGCAGGCCTCCGGGCCGGGCAGATACGCAGTATTTC. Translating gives CASRPPGRADTQYF.

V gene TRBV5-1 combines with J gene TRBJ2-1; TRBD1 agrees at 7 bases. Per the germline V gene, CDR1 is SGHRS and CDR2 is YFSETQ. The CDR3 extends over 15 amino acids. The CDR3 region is CACSSQGDSYNEQFF. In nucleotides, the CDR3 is TGCGCTTGCAGCTCTCAGGGGGACTCCTACAATGAGCAGTTCTTC.

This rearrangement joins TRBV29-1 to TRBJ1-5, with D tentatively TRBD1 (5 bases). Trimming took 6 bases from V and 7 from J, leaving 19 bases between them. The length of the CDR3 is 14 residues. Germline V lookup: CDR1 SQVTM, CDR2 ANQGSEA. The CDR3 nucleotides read TGCAGCGTCACACAAGGACAAACCGGCCAGCCCCAGCATTTT. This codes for CSVTQGQTGQPQHF.

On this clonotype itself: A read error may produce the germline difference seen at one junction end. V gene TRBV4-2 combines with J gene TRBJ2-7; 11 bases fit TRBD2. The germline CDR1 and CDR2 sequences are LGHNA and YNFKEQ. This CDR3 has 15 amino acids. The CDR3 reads CASSQGSGRDTELYF. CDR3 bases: TGTGCCAGCAGCCAAGGTAGCGGGAGGGACACTGAGCTGTACTTC.

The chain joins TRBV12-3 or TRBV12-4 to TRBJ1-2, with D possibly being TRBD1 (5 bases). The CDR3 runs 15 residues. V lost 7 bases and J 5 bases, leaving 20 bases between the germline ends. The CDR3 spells CASTVGQGVEYGYTF. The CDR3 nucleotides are TGTGCCAGCACTGTGGGTCAGGGAGTCGAATATGGCTACACCTTC.

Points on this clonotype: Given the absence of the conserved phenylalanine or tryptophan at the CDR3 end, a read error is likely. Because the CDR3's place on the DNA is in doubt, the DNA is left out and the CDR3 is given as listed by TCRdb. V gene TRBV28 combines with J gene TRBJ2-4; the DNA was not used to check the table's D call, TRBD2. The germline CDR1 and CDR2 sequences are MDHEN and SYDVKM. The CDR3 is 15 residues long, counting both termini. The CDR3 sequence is CARSPPGLARNIRYL.

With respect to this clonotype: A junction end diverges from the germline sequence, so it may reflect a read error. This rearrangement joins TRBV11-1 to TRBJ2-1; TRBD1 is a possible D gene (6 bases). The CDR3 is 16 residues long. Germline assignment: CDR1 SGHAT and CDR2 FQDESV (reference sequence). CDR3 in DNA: TGTGACAGCAGCCATCCCGAGGACAGCGTCTACAATGAACAGTTCTTC. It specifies CDSSHPEDSVYNEQFF.

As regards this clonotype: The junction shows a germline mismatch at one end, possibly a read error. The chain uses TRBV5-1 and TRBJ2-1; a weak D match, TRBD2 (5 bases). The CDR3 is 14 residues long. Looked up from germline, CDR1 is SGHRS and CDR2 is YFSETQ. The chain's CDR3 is CASMTISSHNEQFF. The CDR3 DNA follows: TGCGCCAGCATGACTATTAGCTCCCACAATGAGCAGTTCTTC.

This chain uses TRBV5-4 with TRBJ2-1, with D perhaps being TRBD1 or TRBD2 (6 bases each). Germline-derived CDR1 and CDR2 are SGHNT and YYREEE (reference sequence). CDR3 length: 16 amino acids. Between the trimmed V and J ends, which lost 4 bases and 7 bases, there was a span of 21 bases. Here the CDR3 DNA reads TGTGCCAGCAGCCCCGGCGGAGGGGGTTGTGTTAATGAGCAGTTCTTC. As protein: CASSPGGGGCVNEQFF.

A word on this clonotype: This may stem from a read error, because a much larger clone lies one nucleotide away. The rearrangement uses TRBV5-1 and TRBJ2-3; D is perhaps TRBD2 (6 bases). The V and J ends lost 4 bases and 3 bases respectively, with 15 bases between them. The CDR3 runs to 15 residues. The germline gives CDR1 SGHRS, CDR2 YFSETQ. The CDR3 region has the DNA TGCGCCAGCAGCATGGACGGGAGTACGACAGATACGCAGTATTTT. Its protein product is CASSMDGSTTDTQYF.

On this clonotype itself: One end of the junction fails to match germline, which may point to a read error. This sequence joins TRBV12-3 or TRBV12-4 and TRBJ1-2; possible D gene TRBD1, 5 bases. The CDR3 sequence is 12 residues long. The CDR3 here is CTIGQGVDGHTF. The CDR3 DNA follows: TGTACCATCGGACAAGGGGTCGATGGCCACACCTTC.

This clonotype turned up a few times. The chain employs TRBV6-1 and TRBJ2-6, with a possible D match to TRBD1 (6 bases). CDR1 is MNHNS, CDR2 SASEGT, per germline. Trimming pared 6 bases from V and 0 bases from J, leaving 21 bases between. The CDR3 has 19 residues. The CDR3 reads CASRVFQGRGHSGANVLTF. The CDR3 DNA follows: TGTGCCAGCAGGGTCTTTCAGGGCAGGGGCCACTCTGGGGCCAACGTCCTGACTTTC.

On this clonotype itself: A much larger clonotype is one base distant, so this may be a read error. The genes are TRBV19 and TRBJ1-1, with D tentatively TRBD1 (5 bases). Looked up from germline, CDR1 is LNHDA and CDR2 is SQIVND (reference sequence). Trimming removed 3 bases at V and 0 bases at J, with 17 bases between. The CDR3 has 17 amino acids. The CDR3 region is CASSIRSQGNLNTEAFF. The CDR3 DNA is TGTGCCAGTAGTATCCGGTCCCAGGGCAATCTGAACACTGAAGCTTTCTTT.

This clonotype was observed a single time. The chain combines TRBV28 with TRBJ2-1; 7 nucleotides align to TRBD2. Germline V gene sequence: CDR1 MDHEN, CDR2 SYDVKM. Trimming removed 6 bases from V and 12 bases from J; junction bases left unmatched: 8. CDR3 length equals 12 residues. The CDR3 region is CASSLGGRVQFF. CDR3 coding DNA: TGTGCCAGCAGCTTAGGAGGGAGGGTGCAGTTCTTC.

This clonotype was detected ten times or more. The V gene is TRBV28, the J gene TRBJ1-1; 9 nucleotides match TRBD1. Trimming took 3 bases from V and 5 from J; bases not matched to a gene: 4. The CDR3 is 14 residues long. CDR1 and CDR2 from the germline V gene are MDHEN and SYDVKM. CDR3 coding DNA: TGTGCCAGCAGTTTGGACAGGGGAGTAACTGAAGCTTTCTTT. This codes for CASSLDRGVTEAFF.